This T cell receptor (beta chain) originates from a study of T-cell reconstitution after alpha-beta-depleted transplantation in children. This CDR3 is built from 16 residues. CDR1 is SGHVS and CDR2 is FQNEAQ in the germline V gene. Between the trimmed V and J ends, which lost 5 bases and 4 bases, there was a span of 19 bases. Preparation of the TCRbeta library was carried out with unique molecular identifiers. TCRdb used MiXCR to reprocess the PCR reads, holding one entry per CDR3 protein. The sample contains roughly 220,000 distinct CDR3 sequences, about 8.8% of which appear only once. This clonotype was observed at least ten times.

This specimen consisted of PBMCs from the stem cell graft donor, obtained from the stem cell graft. The V gene is TRBV7-8, the J gene TRBJ2-3; perhaps D is TRBD1 or TRBD2 (7 bases each). The clonotype was recovered from a human donor who donated a stem cell graft to a child with SCID. DNA for the CDR3: TGTGCCAGCAGCCTGAGCGGCAGGGGGGGGGCAGATACGCAGTATTTT. Amino acids: CASSLSGRGGADTQYF. Drawing the rest from reference TRBV7-8 and TRBJ2-3, the complete variable domain is GAGVSQSPRYKVAKRGQDVALRCDPISGHVSLFWYQQALGQGPEFLTYFQNEAQLDKSGLPSDRFFAERPEGSVSTLKIQRTQQEDSAVYLCASSLSGRGGADTQYFGPGTRLTVL.